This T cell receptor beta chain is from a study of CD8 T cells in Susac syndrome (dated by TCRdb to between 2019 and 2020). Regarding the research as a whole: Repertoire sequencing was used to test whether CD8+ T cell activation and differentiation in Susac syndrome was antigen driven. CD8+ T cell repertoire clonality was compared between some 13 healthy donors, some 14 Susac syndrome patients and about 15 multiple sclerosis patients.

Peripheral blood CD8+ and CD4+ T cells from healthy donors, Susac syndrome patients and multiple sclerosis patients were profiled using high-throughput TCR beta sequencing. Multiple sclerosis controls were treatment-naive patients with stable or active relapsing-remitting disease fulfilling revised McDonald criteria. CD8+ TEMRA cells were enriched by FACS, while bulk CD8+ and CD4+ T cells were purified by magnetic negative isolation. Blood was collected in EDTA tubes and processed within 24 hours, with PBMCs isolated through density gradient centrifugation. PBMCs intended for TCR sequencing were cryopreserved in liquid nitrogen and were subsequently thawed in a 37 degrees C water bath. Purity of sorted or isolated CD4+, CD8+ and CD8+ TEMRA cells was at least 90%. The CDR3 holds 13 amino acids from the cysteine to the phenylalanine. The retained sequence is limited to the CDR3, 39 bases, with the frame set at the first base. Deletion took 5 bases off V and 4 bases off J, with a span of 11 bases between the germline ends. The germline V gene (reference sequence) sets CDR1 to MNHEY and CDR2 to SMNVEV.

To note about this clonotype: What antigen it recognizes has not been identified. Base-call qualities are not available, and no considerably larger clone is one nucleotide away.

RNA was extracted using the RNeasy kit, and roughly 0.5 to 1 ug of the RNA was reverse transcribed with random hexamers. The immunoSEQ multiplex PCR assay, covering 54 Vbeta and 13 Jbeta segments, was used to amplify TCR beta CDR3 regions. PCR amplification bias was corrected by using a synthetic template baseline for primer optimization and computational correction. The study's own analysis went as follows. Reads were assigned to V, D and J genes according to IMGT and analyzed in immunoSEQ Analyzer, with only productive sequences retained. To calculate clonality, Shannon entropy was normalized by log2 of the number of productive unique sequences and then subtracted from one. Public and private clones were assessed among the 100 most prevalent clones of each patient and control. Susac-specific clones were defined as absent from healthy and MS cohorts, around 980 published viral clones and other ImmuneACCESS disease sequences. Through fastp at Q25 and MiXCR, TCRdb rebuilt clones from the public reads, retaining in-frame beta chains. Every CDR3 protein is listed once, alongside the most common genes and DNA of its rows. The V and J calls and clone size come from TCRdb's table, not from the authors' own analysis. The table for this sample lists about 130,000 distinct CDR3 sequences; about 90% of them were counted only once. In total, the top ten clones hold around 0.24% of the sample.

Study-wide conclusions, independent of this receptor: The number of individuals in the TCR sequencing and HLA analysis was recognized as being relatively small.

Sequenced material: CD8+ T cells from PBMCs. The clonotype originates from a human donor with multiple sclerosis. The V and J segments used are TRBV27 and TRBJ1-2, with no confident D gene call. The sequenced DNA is TGTGCCAGCAGTACGGCGTATGGCTATGGCTACACCTTC. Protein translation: CASSTAYGYGYTF.